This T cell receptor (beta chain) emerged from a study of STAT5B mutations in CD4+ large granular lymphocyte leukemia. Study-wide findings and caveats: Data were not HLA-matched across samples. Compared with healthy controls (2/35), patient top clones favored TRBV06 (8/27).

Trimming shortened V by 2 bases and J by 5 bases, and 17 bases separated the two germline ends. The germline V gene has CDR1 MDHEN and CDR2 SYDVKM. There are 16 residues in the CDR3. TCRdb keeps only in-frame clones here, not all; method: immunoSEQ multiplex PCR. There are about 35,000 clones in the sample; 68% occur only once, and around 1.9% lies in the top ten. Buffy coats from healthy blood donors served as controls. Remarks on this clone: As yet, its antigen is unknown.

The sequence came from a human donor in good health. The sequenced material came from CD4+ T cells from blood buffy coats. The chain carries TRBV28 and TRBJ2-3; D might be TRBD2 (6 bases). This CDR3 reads CASSLGAGNGGDTQYF. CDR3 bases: TGTGCCAGCAGTTTAGGGGCGGGGAATGGGGGAGATACGCAGTATTTT.